This TCR beta chain was captured by sequencing in a study of blood T cell repertoires in COVID-19. Background on the study: Samples came from the United States, Italy and Spain, spanning acute and convalescent COVID-19. In each case, the material was cDNA or gDNA derived from T cells, B-cell-depleted T cells, or PBMCs.

Trimming removed 0 bases from V and 10 bases from J; junction bases left unmatched: 6. The CDR3 length is 14 residues. CDR1 is SGHVS, CDR2 FQNEAQ, per germline. In the authors' workflow: Nucleated cell counts were estimated from reference gene primer amplification. Data came from immunoSEQ multiplex PCR; TCRdb stores just in-frame clones and leaves some out. V, J and clone size are taken as reported in that table, and D and trimming were inferred from the DNA itself. Of some 400,000 clones detected, roughly 90% appear once; the ten largest clones hold around 6.3%. Sequenced sample: peripheral blood. The clonotype comes from a man aged 18 to 30 with active or convalescent COVID-19. The chain joins TRBV7-8 to TRBJ2-1; TRBD2 matches 7 bases. Here the CDR3 DNA reads TGTGCCAGCAGCTTAGCGGGGGGGGGAGGAGAGCAGTTCTTC. Amino acids: CASSLAGGGGEQFF.